These 30 T cell receptor beta chains were all obtained from the same sample, sequenced in a study of blood T cell repertoires in COVID-19 (dated by TCRdb to about 2020). Receptor amplification or capture employed the immunoSEQ multiplex PCR assay. In its TCRdb copy, this immuneACCESS table keeps in-frame sequences only and misses some clones. Where compared with another copy, unresolved V genes explain less than half of these, and the others have no known cause. Counted in this sample were around 300,000 clones; approximately 90% of them appeared once. The ten largest clones capture under 3.5% of the sample. The sample taken for sequencing was peripheral blood. The source of these receptors is a woman aged 25 to 39 with active or convalescent COVID-19.

V is TRBV19 and J is TRBJ1-1; perhaps TRBD1 as D (6 bases). Germline CDR1 reads LNHDA; CDR2 reads SQIVND (reference sequence). The CDR3 consists of 13 residues. The V and J ends lost 7 bases and 5 bases respectively, with 14 bases between them. For the CDR3, the DNA is TGTGCCAGTACATGGCAAGGGGGAACTGAAGCTTTCTTT. It yields the protein CASTWQGGTEAFF.

The V gene is TRBV6-5, the J gene TRBJ2-2; D perhaps matches TRBD1 (5 bases). V was pared by 2 bases and J by 3 bases, with 13 bases between. From germline, CDR1 is MNHEY and CDR2 SVGAGI. The CDR3 runs 16 residues. The CDR3 DNA follows: TGTGCCAGCAGTTACGGGGCACGGGCGCACACCGGGGAGCTGTTTTTT. Translation: CASSYGARAHTGELFF.

The chain links TRBV28 to TRBJ1-5; 8 bases match TRBD1. Germline assignment: CDR1 MDHEN and CDR2 SYDVKM. The trim removed 4 bases at V and 1 base at J, leaving 3 bases unmatched. The CDR3 consists of 15 residues. CDR3 loop: CASSSGGMSNQPQHF. Written as DNA, the CDR3 is TGTGCCAGCAGTTCAGGGGGCATGAGCAATCAGCCCCAGCATTTT.

The CDR3 DNA sequence: TGTGCCAGCATGATGGGGGCCAATCAGCCCCAGCATTTT. It yields the protein CASMMGANQPQHF. The rearrangement links TRBV6-5 to TRBJ1-5, with a tentative D call TRBD1 (6 bases). The germline V gene encodes CDR1 MNHEY and CDR2 SVGAGI. The CDR3 consists of 13 residues. V was cut by 7 bases and J by 3 bases, with 10 bases left in between.

The chain employs TRBV10-1 and TRBJ1-1; 10 nucleotides line up with TRBD1. This CDR3 region has 14 residues. Germline loops: CDR1 WNHNN, CDR2 SYGVQD (reference sequence). V trimming: 4 bases; J trimming: 5 bases; junction bases outside the gene matches: 4. The CDR3 here is CASSVRTGGTEAFF. The DNA for the CDR3 is TGCGCCAGCAGTGTTCGGACAGGGGGGACTGAAGCTTTCTTT.

About this clone: This sample includes further DNA sequences coding for the same CDR3. The V call is TRBV20-1, the J call TRBJ1-1, with unresolved D. The germline CDR1 and CDR2 sequences are DFQATT and SNEGSKA (reference sequence). With 6 bases removed from V and 0 bases from J, the gap between germline ends came to 5 bases. The CDR3 is 11 residues long. The CDR3 loop is CSAPMNTEAFF. The CDR3 DNA is TGCAGTGCCCCCATGAACACTGAAGCTTTCTTT.

The chain carries TRBV21-1 and TRBJ2-7; the table's D call, TRBD1, was not checked against the DNA. TRBV21-1 counts as a pseudogene. The CDR3 sequence is 16 residues long. Here the CDR3 DNA reads TGTGCCAGCAGCAAAGAACTCGGGACAGGGTTTTGCGAGCAGTACTTC. Residues: CASSKELGTGFCEQYF.

The J gene is TRBJ1-1, the V gene TRBV4-1; 8 nucleotides align to TRBD1. With 5 bases clipped from V and 3 bases from J, the junction kept 5 bases outside the gene matches. The CDR3 consists of 14 residues. Germline lookup yields CDR1 MGHRA and CDR2 YSYEKL. CDR3 in DNA: TGCGCCAGCAGCAAACCACAGGGGGACACTGAAGCTTTCTTT. This codes for CASSKPQGDTEAFF.

This clone was found a few times. The genes are TRBV20-1 and TRBJ1-2; D is ambiguous. Germline V gives CDR1 DFQATT, CDR2 SNEGSKA (reference sequence). The ends were cut back, 6 bases at V and 9 bases at J, with 8 bases in the middle. The CDR3 extends over 9 amino acids. The CDR3 DNA reads as TGCAGTGCCCCCCCTAGCTACACCTTC. This encodes CSAPPSYTF.

The chain is built from TRBV7-2 and TRBJ2-7, with 12 bases fitting TRBD1. The CDR3 contains 15 residues. Germline CDR1 and CDR2: SGHTA and FQGNSA. V gave up 8 bases and J gave up 4 bases; unmatched junction bases: 9. The CDR3 bases are TGTGCCAGCTTCGAACCGGGACAGGGGGCTTACGAGCAGTACTTC. Amino acids: CASFEPGQGAYEQYF.

The DNA for the CDR3 is TGTGCCAGCAGTGCAGGGACAGGGCGGCAGGAGACCCAGTACTTC. Protein: CASSAGTGRQETQYF. This rearrangement joins TRBV25-1 to TRBJ2-5; 9 bases line up with TRBD1. The germline V gene has CDR1 MGHDK and CDR2 SYGVNS. The V gene end was trimmed by 4 bases and the J gene end by 5 bases; junction bases not matched to a gene: 8. CDR3 length equals 15 residues. The entire variable domain, with the rest obtained from reference TRBV25-1 and TRBJ2-5, is as follows: EADIYQTPRYLVIGTGKKITLECSQTMGHDKMYWYQQDPGMELHLIHYSYGVNSTEKGDLSSESTVSRIRTEHFPLTLESARPSHTSQYLCASSAGTGRQETQYFGPGTRLLVL.

CDR3 in amino acids: CASSLGGVTEAFF. CDR3 DNA sequence: TGTGCCAGCAGCCTGGGGGGAGTCACTGAAGCTTTCTTT. The J gene is TRBJ1-1, the V gene TRBV4-2; maybe TRBD1 (5 bases). The ends were cut back, 4 bases at V and 4 bases at J, with 10 bases in the middle. From germline, CDR1 is LGHNA and CDR2 YNFKEQ. The CDR3 extends over 13 amino acids.

The CDR3 nucleotides are TGTGCCAGCAGCTCGACAGGGCGTAATCAGCCCCAGCATTTT. It specifies CASSSTGRNQPQHF. The J gene is TRBJ1-5, the V gene TRBV13, with TRBD1 matching 7 bases. Germline assignment: CDR1 PRHDT and CDR2 FYEKMQ (reference sequence). V shed 4 bases, J shed 4 bases, and the junction held 4 bases outside the gene matches. CDR3 length: 14 residues. Full variable domain (outside the CDR3, taken from reference TRBV13 and TRBJ1-5): AAGVIQSPRHLIKEKRETATLKCYPIPRHDTVYWYQQGPGQDPQFLISFYEKMQSDKGSIPDRFSAQQFSDYHSELNMSSLELGDSALYFCASSSTGRNQPQHFGDGTRLSIL.

The rearrangement uses TRBV6-4 and TRBJ2-1; 8 nucleotides align to TRBD2. Germline V CDR1 and CDR2: MRHNA, SNTAGT. This CDR3 contains 15 residues. After removal of 6 bases from V and 7 bases from J, the junction contained 11 bases not matched to a gene. CDR3 residues: CASRPNGGAKNEQFF. The CDR3 bases are TGTGCCAGCAGACCCAACGGGGGGGCAAAAAATGAGCAGTTCTTC.

The V call is TRBV5-1, the J call TRBJ1-1, with D tentatively TRBD1 (5 bases). V was cut by 4 bases and J by 1 base, with 14 bases left in between. CDR3 length equals 15 residues. Germline V gene lookup returns CDR1 SGHRS and CDR2 YFSETQ. The CDR3 DNA is TGCGCCAGCAGCAGATGGACACGGACGAACACTGAAGCTTTCTTT. Translated: CASSRWTRTNTEAFF.

This chain links TRBV2 with TRBJ1-2, with 9 bases fitting TRBD1. Unmatched junction bases numbered 6, after V lost 10 bases and J lost 6 bases. CDR3 length equals 12 residues. Germline V gene lookup returns CDR1 SNHLY and CDR2 FYNNEI. CDR3: CAIPTGGDGYTF. CDR3 in DNA: TGTGCCATCCCCACAGGGGGCGATGGCTACACCTTC.

The chain recombines TRBV5-1 with TRBJ1-1; the D is unclear. The CDR3 runs 13 residues. Trimming cost V 5 bases and J 2 bases, with 10 bases left between them. Germline V lookup: CDR1 SGHRS, CDR2 YFSETQ. CDR3 sequence reads: CASSSSVNTEAFF. CDR3 in DNA: TGCGCCAGCAGTTCCTCCGTAAACACTGAAGCTTTCTTT.

The chain carries TRBV6-5 and TRBJ1-3, with TRBD1 matching over 8 bases. J lost 2 bases, V lost 7 bases, and 4 bases had no gene match. Germline CDR1 is MNHEY and CDR2 is SVGAGI. The CDR3 runs 14 residues. The CDR3, as DNA: TGTGCCAGCACTAAGACAGGGGCTGGAAACACCATATATTTT. Its translation is CASTKTGAGNTIYF.

V and J are TRBV5-4 and TRBJ1-2; D gene unclear. Trimming removed 0 bases at V and 0 bases at J, with 6 bases between. The CDR3 totals 14 residues. Germline V gene sequence: CDR1 SGHNT, CDR2 YYREEE (reference sequence). The CDR3 coding sequence is TGTGCCAGCAGCTTGGACCAGACTAACTATGGCTACACCTTC. Its protein is CASSLDQTNYGYTF.

The chain has TRBV7-2 and TRBJ2-7; tentatively, D is TRBD1 (5 bases). Germline V gene data show CDR1 as SGHTA and CDR2 as FQGNSA. The CDR3 runs 13 residues. V was cut by 5 bases and J by 2 bases, with 10 bases left in between. CDR3 DNA sequence: TGTGCCAGCAGCCAGGACACAACCTACGAGCAGTACTTC. Its protein product is CASSQDTTYEQYF.

The J gene is TRBJ1-4, the V gene TRBV6-5, with 9 nucleotides matching TRBD1. Germline CDR1 and CDR2: MNHEY and SVGAGI. The CDR3 length is 13 residues. Germline trimming cut 8 bases from V and 6 bases from J; bases unmatched to any gene: 4. Here the CDR3 reads CASGDRADEKLFF. The CDR3 nucleotides read TGTGCCAGCGGGGACAGGGCGGATGAAAAACTGTTTTTT.

The V and J genes are TRBV9 and TRBJ2-1, with D possibly TRBD1 on 6 matching bases. The V gene lost 0 bases and the J gene lost 9 bases, with 10 bases spanning the gap. The CDR3 is made up of 13 amino acids. The germline V gene has CDR1 SGDLS and CDR2 YYNGEE. This chain's CDR3 is CASSVARGTEQFF. The CDR3 DNA is TGTGCCAGCAGCGTAGCAAGGGGGACTGAGCAGTTCTTC. Combining the CDR3 with reference TRBV9 and TRBJ2-1 gives the whole variable domain DSGVTQTPKHLITATGQRVTLRCSPRSGDLSVYWYQQSLDQGLQFLIQYYNGEERAKGNILERFSAQQFPDLHSELNLSSLELGDSALYFCASSVARGTEQFFGPGTRLTVL.

This chain connects TRBV19 to TRBJ1-5; D perhaps matches TRBD1 (6 bases). V was cut by 4 bases and J by 6 bases, with 19 bases left in between. The germline gives CDR1 LNHDA, CDR2 SQIVND (reference sequence). CDR3 size: 16 residues. The CDR3 DNA reads TGTGCCAGTAGTAACAGAAGGGGGAGGGGTGGTCAGCCCCAGCATTTT. Protein sequence: CASSNRRGRGGQPQHF. Full variable domain (outside the CDR3, taken from reference TRBV19 and TRBJ1-5): DGGITQSPKYLFRKEGQNVTLSCEQNLNHDAMYWYRQDPGQGLRLIYYSQIVNDFQKGDIAEGYSVSREKKESFPLTVTSAQKNPTAFYLCASSNRRGRGGQPQHFGDGTRLSIL.

This clone was picked up one time. The chain is built from TRBV4-3 and TRBJ2-7, with TRBD1 matching 7 bases. This CDR3 comprises 17 residues. Germline lookup yields CDR1 LGHNA and CDR2 YSLEER. V dropped 1 base and J dropped 1; count of bases not matched to a gene: 10. The CDR3 spells CASSQARAGGFSYEQYF. The DNA of the CDR3 is TGCGCCAGCAGCCAAGCCCGGGCAGGGGGATTTTCCTACGAGCAGTACTTC.

The J gene is TRBJ1-1, the V gene TRBV6-1; a possible D gene is TRBD1 (5 bases). This CDR3 contains 14 residues. Germline V gene lookup returns CDR1 MNHNS and CDR2 SASEGT. V lost 6 bases and J 2 bases, leaving 13 bases between the germline ends. The DNA for the CDR3 is TGTGCCAGCAGCAATACAGGAGCTAACACTGAAGCTTTCTTT. It yields the protein CASSNTGANTEAFF.

V is TRBV6-5 and J is TRBJ1-6; no definite D call. Germline V lookup: CDR1 MNHEY, CDR2 SVGAGI. There are 14 residues in the CDR3. The ends were cut back, 5 bases at V and 0 bases at J, with 5 bases in the middle. The CDR3 reads CASSPVSYNSPLHF. The DNA of the CDR3 is TGTGCCAGCAGTCCTGTCTCCTATAATTCACCCCTCCACTTT.

This clone appeared a few times. The chain employs TRBV19 and TRBJ2-3, with 9 bases aligning to TRBD2. V shed 7 bases and J 4 bases; nucleotides not matched to a gene: 3. The germline V gene has CDR1 LNHDA and CDR2 SQIVND (reference sequence). The CDR3 has 13 residues. The CDR3 loop reads CASTSGVSDTQYF. Here the CDR3 DNA reads TGTGCCAGTACTAGCGGGGTGTCAGATACGCAGTATTTT.

The genes are TRBV15 and TRBJ1-1; D unclear. The CDR3 is 13 amino acids. V was clipped by 2 bases and J by 7 bases, with 11 bases between them. In germline, CDR1 is LNHNV, CDR2 YYDKDF (reference sequence). The chain's CDR3 is CATSRSRELEAFF. CDR3 in DNA: TGTGCCACCAGCAGATCCCGAGAGCTTGAAGCTTTCTTT.

The chain recombines TRBV28 with TRBJ2-7; tentatively, D is TRBD2 (7 bases). The CDR3 is 15 amino acids. Germline-derived CDR1 and CDR2 are MDHEN and SYDVKM. Trimming cost V 5 bases and J 0 bases, with 14 bases left between them. CDR3 sequence: CASSRGGAGSYEQYF. CDR3 DNA: TGTGCCAGCAGTCGTGGGGGGGCCGGCTCCTACGAGCAGTACTTC.

V gene TRBV28 combines with J gene TRBJ1-2, with 7 bases identical to TRBD1. The CDR3 runs 16 residues. J lost 7 bases, V lost 7 bases, and 18 bases had no gene match. Per germline, CDR1 MDHEN and CDR2 SYDVKM. CDR3 bases: TGTGCCAGCATGACCCCCATTGACAGGGTAGTGAGTGGCTACACCTTC. Translation gives CASMTPIDRVVSGYTF.